One sample yielded the 29 T cell receptor beta chains listed below, sequenced in a study of blood T cells in healthy people across ages (dated by TCRdb to the mid-2010s). The receptor library was made with 5' RACE. TCRdb records Illumina HiSeq 2500 as the sequencer. The second PCR ran for about 6 to 12 cycles and used a J-beta primer mix along with a sample-barcoded 5' primer. TCRdb reprocessing: public reads trimmed at Q25 with fastp, clones called with MiXCR, in-frame beta chains kept. A single entry per CDR3 protein holds the most common genes and DNA from its merged rows. The sample table holds some 750,000 distinct CDR3 sequences, of which 20% to 25% were seen once. The top ten hold roughly 22% of the sample. Sequencing used blood. These receptors were collected from a man between 65 and 85 years old in good health.

This rearrangement joins TRBV6-1 to TRBJ2-1, with 7 bases that match TRBD2. CDR3 length equals 17 residues. Germline values: CDR1 MNHNS, CDR2 SASEGT. The ends lost 5 bases at V and 0 bases at J; junction bases unmatched: 10. The CDR3 DNA follows: TGTGCCAGCAGTCCCTCTTCCGGGACTAACTCCTACAATGAGCAGTTCTTC. Its protein product is CASSPSSGTNSYNEQFF.

This chain links TRBV27 with TRBJ2-3; D is undetermined. Germline V gene lookup returns CDR1 MNHEY and CDR2 SMNVEV (reference sequence). The CDR3 has 17 residues. V lost 4 bases and J lost 0, with 17 bases in between. The CDR3, as DNA: TGTGCCAGCAGTTCCCTCCTCACGGCGTCAAGCACAGATACGCAGTATTTT. The encoded protein is CASSSLLTASSTDTQYF.

This clonotype was seen more than once but under ten times. The chain is built from TRBV7-2 and TRBJ1-2; D possibly corresponds to TRBD1 (5 bases). This CDR3 comprises 14 residues. The V gene's germline CDR1 is SGHTA and CDR2 FQGNSA. Trimming cost V 0 bases and J 8 bases, with 13 bases left between them. The CDR3 loop is CASSLAVGGRGYTF. CDR3 coding DNA: TGTGCCAGCAGCTTAGCGGTCGGGGGACGAGGCTACACCTTC.

The chain carries TRBV29-1 and TRBJ1-2, with no clear D. CDR3 length: 11 amino acids. Germline V lookup: CDR1 SQVTM, CDR2 ANQGSEA. V was trimmed by 0 bases and J by 12 bases, leaving 11 bases between them. The CDR3 protein is CSVEDGQEDTF. CDR3 nucleotide sequence: TGCAGCGTTGAAGATGGGCAGGAGGACACCTTC.

The chain carries TRBV24-1 and TRBJ2-5; D is undetermined. The J call may be faulty, since TRBJ2-7 better matches the DNA end. Germline V gene data show CDR1 as KGHDR and CDR2 as SFDVKD. CDR3 size: 15 residues. This chain's CDR3 is CATSDLWVLTYEQYV. Written as DNA, the CDR3 is TGTGCCACCAGTGATTTGTGGGTCCTTACCTACGAGCAGTACGTC.

This clonotype was seen only a few times. The chain recombines TRBV2 with TRBJ2-3, with a tentative D call TRBD2 (5 bases). V was clipped by 6 bases and J by 1 base, with 14 bases between them. The CDR3 is 15 amino acids. Germline lookup yields CDR1 SNHLY and CDR2 FYNNEI. DNA of the CDR3: TGTGCCAGCAGGCCTAACGGACTTGGCACAGATACGCAGTATTTT. Protein product: CASRPNGLGTDTQYF.

This clonotype was seen only a few times. The rearrangement uses TRBV5-1 and TRBJ1-2; TRBD1 might be the D (5 bases). The ends were cut back, 3 bases at V and 11 bases at J, with 14 bases in the middle. Germline V gene lookup returns CDR1 SGHRS and CDR2 YFSETQ. The CDR3 totals 12 residues. The CDR3 loop reads CASSWSTGEYTF. CDR3 in DNA: TGCGCCAGCAGCTGGAGTACGGGGGAGTACACCTTC. The whole variable domain, filled in from reference TRBV5-1 and TRBJ1-2, reads KAGVTQTPRYLIKTRGQQVTLSCSPISGHRSVSWYQQTPGQGLQFLFEYFSETQRNKGNFPGRFSGRQFSNSRSEMNVSTLELGDSALYLCASSWSTGEYTFGSGTRLTVV.

The genes are TRBV12-3 or TRBV12-4 and TRBJ1-1; D is perhaps TRBD1 (6 bases). This CDR3 comprises 15 residues. Trimming took 5 bases from V and 3 from J, leaving 16 bases between them. The CDR3 DNA reads as TGTGCCAGCAGTCGGCGGAACAGGGTGGACACTGAAGCTTTCTTT. Protein product: CASSRRNRVDTEAFF.

The V and J genes are TRBV4-2 and TRBJ1-2, with TRBD1 identical over 7 bases. Germline CDR1 LGHNA, CDR2 YNFKEQ. The CDR3 loop spans 15 amino acids. The ends lost 0 bases at V and 5 bases at J; junction bases unmatched: 6. The CDR3 DNA is TGTGCCAGCAGCCAAGAAGTTGGGACAGCATATGGCTACACCTTC. This codes for CASSQEVGTAYGYTF.

The chain carries TRBV9 and TRBJ2-5; no clear D. This CDR3 region has 16 residues. V was cut by 4 bases and J by 0 bases, with 16 bases left in between. Germline assignment: CDR1 SGDLS and CDR2 YYNGEE. The CDR3 nucleotides are TGTGCCAGCAGCCCCCAAATAGCCACAAACCAAGAGACCCAGTACTTC. It is translated as CASSPQIATNQETQYF.

This clonotype was counted between two and nine times. The chain is built from TRBV12-3 or TRBV12-4 and TRBJ2-3; D possibly corresponds to TRBD2 (7 bases). Deletions cut 7 bases from V and 5 bases from J, with 19 bases between. The CDR3 length is 15 residues. As DNA, the CDR3 is TGTGCCAGCACCATTTGGGGGGGGCATGTAGATACGCAGTATTTT. Translation gives CASTIWGGHVDTQYF.

Turning to this clonotype: One end of the junction varies from germline; a read error may be responsible. The rearrangement joins TRBV7-9 to TRBJ1-1, with D perhaps matching TRBD1 (6 bases). The CDR3 has 14 amino acids. CDR1 and CDR2 (germline): SEHNR, FQNEAQ (reference sequence). CDR3: CASSLTGTLTEASF. The CDR3 bases are TGTGCCAGCAGCTTAACCGGGACATTAACTGAAGCTTCCTTT. The full variable domain, rest sourced from reference TRBV7-9 and TRBJ1-1, is DTGVSQNPRHKITKRGQNVTFRCDPISEHNRLYWYRQTLGQGPEFLTYFQNEAQLEKSRLLSDRFSAERPKGSFSTLEIQRTEQGDSAMYLCASSLTGTLTEASFGQGTRLTVV.

A few counts support this clonotype. The chain joins TRBV11-2 to TRBJ2-7; 7 bases are shared with TRBD1. The CDR3 length is 12 residues. Germline-derived CDR1 and CDR2 are SGHAT and FQNNGV. V gave up 3 bases and J gave up 5 bases; unmatched junction bases: 1. CDR3 region: CASSFTGDEQYF. CDR3 DNA: TGTGCCAGCAGCTTTACAGGGGACGAGCAGTACTTC.

The chain is built from TRBV6-5 and TRBJ1-1, with D uncertain. CDR1 is MNHEY, CDR2 SVGAGI, per germline. The CDR3 has 13 residues. V gave up 8 bases and J gave up 2 bases, with 12 bases separating them. The CDR3 DNA reads TGTGCCAGCCGACAAATCAGAAACACTGAAGCTTTCTTT. Translating it yields CASRQIRNTEAFF.

This clonotype showed up just a few times. The genes are TRBV5-1 and TRBJ2-4; 8 nucleotides align to TRBD2. J lost 5 bases, V lost 5 bases, and 3 bases had no gene match. Germline V gene data show CDR1 as SGHRS and CDR2 as YFSETQ. The CDR3 is 13 amino acids. CDR3 sequence reads: CASRPGLENIQYF. The CDR3, as DNA: TGCGCCAGCAGACCGGGACTAGAAAACATTCAGTACTTC.

This chain connects TRBV25-1 to TRBJ2-1; D is uncertain. The CDR3 spans 14 residues. In germline, CDR1 is MGHDK, CDR2 SYGVNS. The germline V and J ends were trimmed by 3 bases and 2 bases, with 8 bases remaining between them. The CDR3 nucleotides are TGTGCCAGCAGTGATGGGTTCCCCTACAATGAGCAGTTCTTC. Encoded protein: CASSDGFPYNEQFF.

The chain links TRBV20-1 to TRBJ1-4; D is unresolved. The CDR3 totals 13 residues. Trimming stripped 4 bases from V and 8 bases from J, with 14 bases between. From germline, CDR1 is DFQATT and CDR2 SNEGSKA (reference sequence). CDR3 region: CSAIDKGGEKLFF. CDR3 DNA sequence: TGCAGTGCTATTGACAAAGGAGGGGAAAAACTGTTTTTT.

V and J are TRBV18 and TRBJ2-1; 10 bases map to TRBD2. This CDR3 is built from 15 residues. Germline V gene sequence: CDR1 KGHSH, CDR2 LQKENI. J lost 6 bases, V lost 2 bases, and 4 bases had no gene match. The CDR3 is CASSPGTSVGNEQFF. The CDR3 DNA reads TGTGCCAGCTCACCAGGGACTAGCGTAGGCAATGAGCAGTTCTTC.

This clonotype has just a few counts. The rearrangement links TRBV9 to TRBJ1-2, with 9 bases fitting TRBD1. The germline V gene encodes CDR1 SGDLS and CDR2 YYNGEE. The length of the CDR3 is 12 residues. V shed 8 bases, J shed 8 bases, and the junction held 7 bases outside the gene matches. The CDR3 protein is CASRRDRDGYTF. The DNA of the CDR3 is TGTGCCAGTAGGCGGGACAGGGACGGCTACACCTTC.

In its sample, this clonotype was seen a few times. The V and J genes are TRBV30 and TRBJ1-6, with D possibly matching TRBD1 (5 bases). Trimming took off 3 bases at V and 7 bases at J, with 10 bases between the two ends. CDR3 length equals 13 residues. Germline CDR1 GTSNPN, CDR2 SVGIG (reference sequence). The CDR3 protein is CAWSPTGNSPLHF. CDR3 DNA: TGTGCCTGGAGCCCAACAGGAAATTCACCCCTCCACTTT.

The J gene is TRBJ2-3, the V gene TRBV7-8; D is ambiguous. CDR3 length: 17 residues. Looked up from germline, CDR1 is SGHVS and CDR2 is FQNEAQ. The V end was cut by 2 bases, the J end by 10 bases, with 25 bases between. The CDR3 loop is CASSLLSVSASYMAQYF. CDR3 in DNA: TGTGCCAGCAGCTTACTTTCTGTGTCGGCCAGTTACATGGCGCAGTATTTT.

In its sample, this clonotype was seen many times. The chain carries TRBV7-9 and TRBJ1-1; D uncertain. Trimming removed 11 bases from V and 1 base from J, with 14 bases in between. The V gene's germline CDR1 is SEHNR and CDR2 FQNEAQ (reference sequence). The CDR3 length is 13 residues. The CDR3 protein is CASGRGGNTEAFF. Here the CDR3 DNA reads TGTGCCTCTGGCCGGGGAGGGAACACTGAAGCTTTCTTT.

V gene TRBV2 combines with J gene TRBJ2-7, with 7 nucleotides matching TRBD2. Looked up from germline, CDR1 is SNHLY and CDR2 is FYNNEI. Trimming at V came to 11 bases and at J to 6 bases, leaving 13 bases not matched to a gene. The CDR3 runs to 13 residues. The CDR3 nucleotides read TGTGCCGGTCTAGCGGAGGGGAAGCGCGAGCAGTACTTC. Translated: CAGLAEGKREQYF.

A note on this clonotype: One end of the junction does not line up with germline, which may come from a read error. The chain joins TRBV6-1 to TRBJ2-1; no definite D call. This CDR3 contains 16 residues. Germline CDR1 is MNHNS and CDR2 is SASEGT. DNA of the CDR3: TGCGCCAGCAGCCTCAGCCCCTCCCCCCCCTACAATGAGCAGTTCTTC. Translating it yields CASSLSPSPPYNEQFF.

The genes are TRBV10-3 and TRBJ2-3, with D perhaps TRBD1 or TRBD2 (5 bases each). Germline loops: CDR1 ENHRY, CDR2 SYGVKD. The CDR3 is 14 residues long. Trimming cost V 3 bases and J 4 bases, with 11 bases left between them. The DNA of the CDR3 is TGTGCCATCAGTGACCGGGACCCCCCAGATACGCAGTATTTT. Encoded protein: CAISDRDPPDTQYF.

This clonotype was counted a few times. The chain recombines TRBV25-1 with TRBJ2-5; D is unclear. V gave up 1 base and J gave up 0 bases, with 3 bases separating them. The germline gives CDR1 MGHDK, CDR2 SYGVNS. The CDR3 has 13 residues. For the CDR3, the DNA is TGTGCCAGCAGTGAATCGTACCAAGAGACCCAGTACTTC. The encoded protein is CASSESYQETQYF.

This clonotype was observed many times. The chain employs TRBV7-2 and TRBJ2-4, with D perhaps being TRBD1 or TRBD2 (6 bases each). CDR3 size: 18 residues. Deletions cut 3 bases from V and 0 bases from J, with 18 bases between. From germline, CDR1 is SGHTA and CDR2 FQGNSA. The CDR3 protein is CASSLNSGAVLAKNIQYF. The CDR3 nucleotides read TGTGCCAGCAGCTTGAACTCGGGGGCGGTTCTAGCCAAAAACATTCAGTACTTC.

The genes are TRBV20-1 and TRBJ2-1; 10 bases are a match to TRBD2. The germline V gene encodes CDR1 DFQATT and CDR2 SNEGSKA (reference sequence). With V trimmed by 0 bases and J by 10 bases, 15 bases remained unmatched. CDR3 length equals 17 residues. Written as DNA, the CDR3 is TGCAGTGCTAGAGATCAAGGGACTAGCGTCATCCCTGGGGAGCAGTTCTTC. This encodes CSARDQGTSVIPGEQFF.

This chain connects TRBV12-3 or TRBV12-4 to TRBJ2-1; D is undetermined. CDR3 length: 13 amino acids. Trimming removed 10 bases from V and 0 bases from J, with 10 bases in between. The DNA for the CDR3 is TGTGCCACCGGAAAGAGCTCCTACAATGAGCAGTTCTTC. Amino acids: CATGKSSYNEQFF.